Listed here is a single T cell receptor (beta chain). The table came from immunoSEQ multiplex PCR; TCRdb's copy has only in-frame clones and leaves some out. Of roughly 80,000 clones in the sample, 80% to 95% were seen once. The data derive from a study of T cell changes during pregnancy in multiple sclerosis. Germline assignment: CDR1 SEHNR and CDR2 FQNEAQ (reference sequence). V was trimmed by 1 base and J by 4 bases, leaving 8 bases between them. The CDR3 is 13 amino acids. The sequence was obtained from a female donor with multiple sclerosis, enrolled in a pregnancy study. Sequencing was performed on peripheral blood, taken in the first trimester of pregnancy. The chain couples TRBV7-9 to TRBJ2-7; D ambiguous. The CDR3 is CASSLVGAYEQYF. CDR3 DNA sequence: TGTGCCAGCAGCTTAGTAGGAGCGTACGAGCAGTACTTC.